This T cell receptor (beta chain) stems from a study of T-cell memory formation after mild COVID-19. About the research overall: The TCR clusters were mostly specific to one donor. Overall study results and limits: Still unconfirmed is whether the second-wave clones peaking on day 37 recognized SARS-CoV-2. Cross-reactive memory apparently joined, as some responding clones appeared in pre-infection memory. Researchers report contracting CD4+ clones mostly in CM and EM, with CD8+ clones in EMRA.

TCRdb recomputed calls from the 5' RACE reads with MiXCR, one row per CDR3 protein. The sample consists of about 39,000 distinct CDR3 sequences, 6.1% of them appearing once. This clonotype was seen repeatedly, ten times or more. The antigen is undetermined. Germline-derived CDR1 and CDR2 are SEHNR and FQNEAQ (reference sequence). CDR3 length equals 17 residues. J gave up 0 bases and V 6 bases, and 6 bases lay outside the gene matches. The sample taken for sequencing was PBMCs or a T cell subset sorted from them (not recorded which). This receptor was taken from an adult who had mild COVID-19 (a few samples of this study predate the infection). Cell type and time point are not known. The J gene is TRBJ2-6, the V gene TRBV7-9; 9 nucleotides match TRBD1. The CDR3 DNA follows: TGTGCCAGCAGTCCCGACAGGGGGGTCTCTGGGGCCAACGTCCTGACTTTC. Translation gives CASSPDRGVSGANVLTF.